What follows describes a single T cell receptor (beta chain). V shed 5 bases and J shed 5 bases, with 10 bases lying between them. This CDR3 has 12 amino acids. Germline V lookup: CDR1 SEHNR, CDR2 FQNEAQ (reference sequence). These data come from a study of T cell responses to AZD1222 COVID-19 vaccine. The protocol was immunoSEQ multiplex PCR, while the TCRdb copy is restricted to in-frame clones and leaves out a portion. The repertoire includes around 99,000 clones, approximately 90% of them detected once, and about 8.3% sits in the top ten. Sequencing was performed on peripheral blood, taken 28 days after the second AZD1222 dose. The V gene is TRBV7-9, the J gene TRBJ2-7; D is uncertain. The receptor was derived from an adult who received the AZD1222 COVID-19 vaccine. CDR3 sequence: CASSEYSNEQYF. CDR3 nucleotide sequence: TGTGCCAGCAGCGAATATTCGAACGAGCAGTACTTC.